A single sample gave rise to the 27 T cell receptor beta chains below, sequenced in a study of spatial heterogeneity in lung cancer. One entry per CDR3 protein results from TCRdb running MiXCR on the 5' RACE reads. The sample lists about 92,000 distinct CDR3 sequences, approximately 12% occurring once. The time point is: sample taken at primary tumor resection. TCRs were sequenced from unsorted whole RNA of tumor, nontumor lung or PBMC. The sequencing used PBMCs, collected at surgery. The receptors here all came from a male donor with early-stage non-small cell lung cancer.

V and J are TRBV7-2 and TRBJ1-4; D not certain. Per the germline V gene, CDR1 is SGHTA and CDR2 is FQGNSA. The CDR3 covers 14 residues. Trimming shortened V by 1 base and J by 0 bases, and 3 bases separated the two germline ends. CDR3 amino acids: CASSLVTTNEKLFF. The CDR3 DNA is TGTGCCAGCAGCTTAGTCACAACTAATGAAAAACTGTTTTTT.

This chain connects TRBV24-1 to TRBJ2-3, with D perhaps matching TRBD1 or TRBD2 (5 bases each). Trimming took 3 bases from V and 1 from J, leaving 13 bases between them. The CDR3 is 16 amino acids. Germline V CDR1 and CDR2: KGHDR, SFDVKD. This chain's CDR3 is CATSDVGGRGTDTQYF. The CDR3 DNA reads as TGTGCCACCAGTGATGTTGGGGGACGAGGCACAGATACGCAGTATTTT.

The chain couples TRBV6-6 to TRBJ1-4; 10 bases fit TRBD1. The CDR3 length is 18 residues. The germline CDR1 and CDR2 sequences are MNHNY and SVGAGI (reference sequence). With 2 bases clipped from V and 3 bases from J, the junction kept 9 bases outside the gene matches. Here the CDR3 DNA reads TGTGCCAGCAGTTACGGACAGGGGGTTGGTTTGGCTAATGAAAAACTGTTTTTT. Protein product: CASSYGQGVGLANEKLFF.

The gene calls are TRBV20-1 and TRBJ1-5; tentative D call: TRBD1 (5 bases). CDR1 DFQATT and CDR2 SNEGSKA come from the germline V gene (reference sequence). With 5 bases removed from V and 2 bases from J, the gap between germline ends came to 10 bases. The CDR3 covers 13 residues. As DNA, the CDR3 is TGCAGTGCTGTTATCAGGGGCAATCAGCCCCAGCATTTT. It translates to CSAVIRGNQPQHF.

The sample holds many counts of this clonotype. The chain is built from TRBV7-6 and TRBJ2-7, with 9 bases fitting TRBD2. In germline, CDR1 is SGHVS, CDR2 FNYEAQ. Trimming cost V 4 bases and J 4 bases; bases outside gene matches: 11. This CDR3 is built from 16 residues. CDR3 nucleotides: TGTGCCAGCAGCTCTTACCCTAGCGGGACTTTATACGAGCAGTACTTC. Its translation is CASSSYPSGTLYEQYF. The whole variable domain, filled in from reference TRBV7-6 and TRBJ2-7, reads GAGVSQSPRYKVTKRGQDVALRCDPISGHVSLYWYRQALGQGPEFLTYFNYEAQQDKSGLPNDRFSAERPEGSISTLTIQRTEQRDSAMYRCASSSYPSGTLYEQYFGPGTRLTVT.

This clonotype has at least ten counts. The rearrangement links TRBV12-3 or TRBV12-4 to TRBJ2-6, with 10 bases lining up with TRBD1. The CDR3 spans 16 residues. V gave up 4 bases and J gave up 4 bases; unmatched junction bases: 4. CDR3 sequence reads: CASSSTGGTGANVLTF. In nucleotides, the CDR3 is TGTGCCAGCAGTTCGACAGGGGGCACAGGGGCCAACGTCCTGACTTTC.

The table lists this clonotype with many counts. This chain uses TRBV2 with TRBJ1-6; D is undetermined. This CDR3 is 17 amino acids long. Germline values: CDR1 SNHLY, CDR2 FYNNEI. Trimming stripped 9 bases from V and 0 bases from J, with 18 bases between. The CDR3 sequence is CASTPDGSSSYNSPLHF. Written as DNA, the CDR3 is TGTGCCAGTACCCCGGACGGATCCAGCTCCTATAATTCACCCCTCCACTTT.

This clonotype was picked up a small number of times. This chain uses TRBV20-1 with TRBJ2-2; 7 positions match TRBD2. Trimming took 1 base from V and 3 from J; bases not matched to a gene: 5. The CDR3 extends over 15 amino acids. Germline-derived CDR1 and CDR2 are DFQATT and SNEGSKA (reference sequence). Here the CDR3 DNA reads TGCAGTGCTAGAGTGTCTAGCGGATACACCGGGGAGCTGTTTTTT. Translation: CSARVSSGYTGELFF.

The J gene is TRBJ2-6, the V gene TRBV7-9, with unresolved D. Germline assignment: CDR1 SEHNR and CDR2 FQNEAQ (reference sequence). The length of the CDR3 is 17 residues. Between the trimmed V and J ends, which lost 4 bases and 0 bases, there was a span of 13 bases. CDR3 loop: CASSSFRRTSGANVLTF. CDR3 coding DNA: TGTGCCAGCAGCTCGTTCCGGCGAACCTCTGGGGCCAACGTCCTGACTTTC.

This clonotype turned up a few times. This chain joins TRBV28 and TRBJ1-1; D gene uncertain. Per germline, CDR1 MDHEN and CDR2 SYDVKM. This CDR3 is 13 amino acids long. V gave up 5 bases and J gave up 4 bases, with 11 bases separating them. The CDR3 region has the DNA TGTGCCAGCAGTCGTCGTCGACCCACTGAAGCTTTCTTT. It translates to CASSRRRPTEAFF.

The chain links TRBV25-1 to TRBJ2-2; D is unresolved. V was clipped by 7 bases and J by 5 bases, with 5 bases between them. Germline CDR1 MGHDK, CDR2 SYGVNS. This CDR3 region has 11 residues. The CDR3 sequence is CASNPTGELFF. CDR3 DNA sequence: TGTGCCAGCAACCCAACCGGGGAGCTGTTTTTT.

This clonotype was found many times. This CDR3 is CASSAGRRDYGYTF. The CDR3 DNA reads as TGTGCCAGCAGTGCAGGACGGCGCGACTATGGCTACACCTTC. The chain joins TRBV6-1 to TRBJ1-2, with no clear D. The CDR3 covers 14 residues. The ends were cut back, 4 bases at V and 3 bases at J, with 12 bases in the middle. Germline values: CDR1 MNHNS, CDR2 SASEGT.

The rearrangement uses TRBV12-3 or TRBV12-4 and TRBJ1-3; the D gene is possibly TRBD1 (6 bases). The ends were cut back, 1 base at V and 3 bases at J, with 10 bases in the middle. The CDR3 totals 15 residues. CDR3 nucleotide sequence: TGTGCCAGCAGTTTAGAAGGGGGTCTTGGAAACACCATATATTTT. This sequence encodes CASSLEGGLGNTIYF.

This clonotype came up a few times. J is TRBJ1-2 and V is TRBV28, with D uncertain. Trimming cost V 7 bases and J 4 bases, with 7 bases left between them. Germline V lookup: CDR1 MDHEN, CDR2 SYDVKM. The CDR3 consists of 11 residues. The CDR3 here is CASKRTYGYTF. DNA of the CDR3: TGTGCCAGCAAACGGACCTATGGCTACACCTTC.

This clonotype showed up many times. The V call is TRBV24-1, the J call TRBJ2-3, with D hard to call. The germline V and J ends were trimmed by 6 bases and 4 bases, with 4 bases remaining between them. The germline gives CDR1 KGHDR, CDR2 SFDVKD. CDR3 length: 11 amino acids. In DNA, the CDR3 is TGTGCCACCAGTAACCCAGATACGCAGTATTTT. This gives the protein CATSNPDTQYF.

V gene TRBV18 combines with J gene TRBJ2-7; no firm D call. V dropped 2 bases and J dropped 0 bases, with 11 bases sitting between them. CDR3 length: 15 amino acids. Germline CDR1 reads KGHSH; CDR2 reads LQKENI. The DNA for the CDR3 is TGTGCCAGCTCACCAGCGGCAGGTAACTCCTACGAGCAGTACTTC. It encodes CASSPAAGNSYEQYF. Filled out from reference TRBV18 and TRBJ2-7, the complete variable domain reads NAGVMQNPRHLVRRRGQEARLRCSPMKGHSHVYWYRQLPEEGLKFMVYLQKENIIDESGMPKERFSAEFPKEGPSILRIQQVVRGDSAAYFCASSPAAGNSYEQYFGPGTRLTVT.

The chain links TRBV20-1 to TRBJ2-7; TRBD1 might be the D (5 bases). Trimming took 1 base from V and 3 from J, leaving 7 bases between them. The CDR3 length is 12 residues. Germline CDR1 reads DFQATT; CDR2 reads SNEGSKA (reference sequence). DNA of the CDR3: TGCAGTGCTAGAGGTAGGGGCTACGAGCAGTACTTC. It is translated as CSARGRGYEQYF.

This clonotype came up a few times. In nucleotides, the CDR3 is TGTGCCAGCAAAGGGGCGTACAGCAATCAGCCCCAGCATTTT. Its protein is CASKGAYSNQPQHF. The chain is built from TRBV6-5 and TRBJ1-5; possibly TRBD1 for D (5 bases). Trimming left V 7 bases short and J 1 base short, with 11 bases between. CDR1 is MNHEY and CDR2 is SVGAGI in the germline V gene. The CDR3 consists of 14 residues.

This clonotype was seen at least ten times. The chain's CDR3 is CASSLDRAHSGELFF. CDR3 bases: TGTGCCAGCAGCTTAGACCGAGCCCACTCCGGGGAGCTGTTTTTT. The rearrangement uses TRBV11-2 and TRBJ2-2, with D uncertain. The CDR3 is 15 amino acids. Germline CDR1 SGHAT, CDR2 FQNNGV. Trimming removed 0 bases from V and 6 bases from J, with 11 bases in between.

The chain carries TRBV5-1 and TRBJ1-5; maybe TRBD1 (5 bases). Trimming took 0 bases from V and 6 from J, leaving 16 bases between them. CDR1 and CDR2 from the germline V gene are SGHRS and YFSETQ. The CDR3 spans 16 residues. Here the CDR3 reads CASSLGSGGLGQPQHF. Written as DNA, the CDR3 is TGCGCCAGCAGCTTGGGGTCCGGGGGATTGGGTCAGCCCCAGCATTTT. The full variable domain, rest sourced from reference TRBV5-1 and TRBJ1-5, is KAGVTQTPRYLIKTRGQQVTLSCSPISGHRSVSWYQQTPGQGLQFLFEYFSETQRNKGNFPGRFSGRQFSNSRSEMNVSTLELGDSALYLCASSLGSGGLGQPQHFGDGTRLSIL.

A few counts support this clonotype. The chain couples TRBV2 to TRBJ1-1; D not resolved. The germline CDR1 and CDR2 sequences are SNHLY and FYNNEI. The CDR3 contains 14 residues. V shed 7 bases and J shed 6 bases, with 18 bases lying between them. This chain's CDR3 is CASTSGPAGAEAFF. Written as DNA, the CDR3 is TGTGCCAGCACCTCCGGGCCAGCCGGCGCTGAAGCTTTCTTT. The variable domain in full, with the rest retrieved from reference TRBV2 and TRBJ1-1, is EPEVTQTPSHQVTQMGQEVILRCVPISNHLYFYWYRQILGQKVEFLVSFYNNEISEKSEIFDDQFSVERPDGSNFTLKIRSTKLEDSAMYFCASTSGPAGAEAFFGQGTRLTVV.

This clonotype occurred a few times. The V call is TRBV5-1, the J call TRBJ2-3; the match to TRBD2 covers 7 bases. This CDR3 is built from 15 residues. V shed 4 bases and J 0 bases; nucleotides not matched to a gene: 5. Germline V gene lookup returns CDR1 SGHRS and CDR2 YFSETQ. The CDR3 protein is CASSGRGRSTDTQYF. CDR3 in DNA: TGCGCCAGCAGCGGGAGGGGCCGCAGCACAGATACGCAGTATTTT.

This clonotype was seen more than once but under ten times. The chain recombines TRBV28 with TRBJ2-5; 10 bases fit TRBD2. This CDR3 comprises 15 residues. In germline, CDR1 is MDHEN, CDR2 SYDVKM. Trimming took 7 bases from V and 2 from J; bases not matched to a gene: 7. The chain's CDR3 is CASTKLAGRQETQYF. The CDR3 DNA reads TGTGCCAGCACCAAACTAGCGGGACGGCAAGAGACCCAGTACTTC.

This clonotype came up a few times. The gene calls are TRBV3-1 and TRBJ2-7; TRBD1 agrees at 8 bases. V was pared by 3 bases and J by 4 bases, with 2 bases of the junction left unmatched. The CDR3 is 13 residues long. Germline CDR1 is LGHDT and CDR2 is YNNKEL (reference sequence). The CDR3 reads CASSHGTGYEQYF. In DNA, the CDR3 is TGTGCCAGCAGCCACGGGACAGGATACGAGCAGTACTTC.

This clonotype was counted at least ten times. The rearrangement links TRBV5-4 to TRBJ1-2; weak D call: TRBD1 (5 bases). Germline V gene sequence: CDR1 SGHNT, CDR2 YYREEE (reference sequence). The CDR3 has 14 amino acids. The germline V and J ends were trimmed by 0 bases and 4 bases, with 10 bases remaining between them. CDR3 region: CASSLGQGGYGYTF. CDR3 sequence (DNA): TGTGCCAGCAGCTTGGGGCAGGGCGGCTATGGCTACACCTTC. The entire variable domain, with the rest obtained from reference TRBV5-4 and TRBJ1-2, is as follows: ETGVTQSPTHLIKTRGQQVTLRCSSQSGHNTVSWYQQALGQGPQFIFQYYREEENGRGNFPPRFSGLQFPNYSSELNVNALELDDSALYLCASSLGQGGYGYTFGSGTRLTVV.

In its sample, this clonotype was seen a few times. This chain connects TRBV5-1 to TRBJ2-1; D is ambiguous. The CDR3 is 12 residues long. Trimming took 3 bases from V and 9 from J, leaving 10 bases between them. CDR1 and CDR2 from the germline V gene are SGHRS and YFSETQ. CDR3 DNA sequence: TGCGCCAGCAGCTACTATGGCGCTGAGCAGTTCTTC. Translated, it gives CASSYYGAEQFF.

The gene calls are TRBV20-1 and TRBJ1-6, with a weak D call TRBD1 (5 bases). Germline V gene sequence: CDR1 DFQATT, CDR2 SNEGSKA (reference sequence). V was trimmed by 6 bases and J by 7 bases, leaving 16 bases between them. CDR3 length: 14 residues. CDR3 sequence reads: CSAIRDPGNSPLHF. DNA for the CDR3: TGCAGTGCCATCCGGGACCCAGGGAATTCACCCCTCCACTTT.